This TCR beta chain was found in a study of human T cells and chemical hapten exposure. This sample's time point: patch test 3, about 24 weeks after DPC sensitization. As to treatment: therapeutic diphenylcyclopropenone sensitization with weekly scalp DPC. Germline V gene lookup returns CDR1 SEHNR and CDR2 FQNEAQ (reference sequence). V was trimmed by 0 bases and J by 4 bases, leaving 8 bases between them. This CDR3 has 14 residues. TCRdb called the RACE reads again in MiXCR, with one record for every CDR3 protein. The table includes about 120,000 distinct CDR3 sequences, about 10% detected once. The gene calls are TRBV7-9 and TRBJ2-3; weak D call: TRBD2 (6 bases). This receptor was obtained from a woman aged 45-65 years with alopecia areata. Some clones in this sample may be carry-over from other donors' samples. This specimen consisted of whole blood, obtained in connection with sensitization to the hapten diphenylcyclopropenone (DPC). CDR3 nucleotides: TGTGCCAGCAGCTTAGCGGCTAGCGCAGATACGCAGTATTTT. This codes for CASSLAASADTQYF.